What follows describes a single T cell receptor beta chain. Its antigen is undetermined. This sample was included in a study of response to subunit inactivated influenza vaccine. This CDR3 spans 15 amino acids. In germline, CDR1 is MGHDK, CDR2 SYGVNS. Trimming cost V 4 bases and J 3 bases, with 12 bases left between them. Study-level findings and limits: The authors offered the suggestion that each seasonal influenza vaccination recruits few new T cells.

TCRdb passed the RT-PCR reads through MiXCR, listing each CDR3 protein once. The sample shows hundreds of thousands of distinct CDR3 sequences, 13% to 15% of them seen only once. The sequencing used PBMCs from blood, collected around 15 days before vaccination. V gene TRBV25-1 combines with J gene TRBJ2-2; D not resolved. The clonotype originates from a man aged 50-60 years who received an inactivated influenza vaccine. The CDR3 protein is CASSGVWGYTGELFF. CDR3 nucleotides: TGTGCCAGCAGTGGGGTCTGGGGATACACCGGGGAGCTGTTTTTT.